This T cell receptor beta chain was recorded in a study of monozygotic twins with inflammatory bowel disease. Reanalyzing the 5' RACE reads, TCRdb keeps one entry per CDR3 protein, without DNA. This table holds more than 300,000 distinct CDR3 sequences. The receptor was isolated from a human donor with ulcerative colitis or Crohn's disease, or a healthy co-twin of an affected twin (not recorded which). Sequenced: blood.

The CDR3 reads CASSTGRISSTDTQYF. This sequence joins TRBV7-3 and TRBJ2-3. The germline CDR1 and CDR2 sequences are SGHTA and FQGTGA. This CDR3 region has 16 residues.